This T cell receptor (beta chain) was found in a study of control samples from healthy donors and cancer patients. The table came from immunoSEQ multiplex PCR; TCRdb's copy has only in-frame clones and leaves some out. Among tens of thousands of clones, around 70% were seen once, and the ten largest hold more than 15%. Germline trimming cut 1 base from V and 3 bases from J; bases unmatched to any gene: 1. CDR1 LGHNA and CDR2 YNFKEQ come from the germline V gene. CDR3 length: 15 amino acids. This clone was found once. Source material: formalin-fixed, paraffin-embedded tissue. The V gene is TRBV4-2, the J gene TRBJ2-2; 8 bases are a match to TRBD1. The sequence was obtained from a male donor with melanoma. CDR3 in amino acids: CASSQVGQDTGELFF. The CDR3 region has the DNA TGTGCCAGCAGCCAAGTGGGACAGGACACCGGGGAGCTGTTTTTT.